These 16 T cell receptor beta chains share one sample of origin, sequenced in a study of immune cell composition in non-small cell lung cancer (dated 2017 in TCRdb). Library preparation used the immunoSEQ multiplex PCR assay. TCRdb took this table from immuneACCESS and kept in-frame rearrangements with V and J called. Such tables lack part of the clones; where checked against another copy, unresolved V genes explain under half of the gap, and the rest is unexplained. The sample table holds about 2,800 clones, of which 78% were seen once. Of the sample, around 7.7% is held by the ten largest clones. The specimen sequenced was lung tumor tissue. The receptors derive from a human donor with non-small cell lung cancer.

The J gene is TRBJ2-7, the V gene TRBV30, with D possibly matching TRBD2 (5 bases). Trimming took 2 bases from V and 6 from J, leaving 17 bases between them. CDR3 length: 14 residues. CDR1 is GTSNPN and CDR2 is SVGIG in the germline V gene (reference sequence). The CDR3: CAWSRPDLGGEQYF. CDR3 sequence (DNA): TGTGCCTGGAGTCGGCCAGATCTAGGAGGCGAGCAGTACTTC.

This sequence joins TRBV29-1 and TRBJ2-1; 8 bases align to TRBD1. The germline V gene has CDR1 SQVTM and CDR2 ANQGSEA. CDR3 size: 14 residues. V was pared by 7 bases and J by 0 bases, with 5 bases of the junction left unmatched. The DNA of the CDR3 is TGCAGCGCCACGACAGGGGTCTCCTACAATGAGCAGTTCTTC. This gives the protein CSATTGVSYNEQFF.

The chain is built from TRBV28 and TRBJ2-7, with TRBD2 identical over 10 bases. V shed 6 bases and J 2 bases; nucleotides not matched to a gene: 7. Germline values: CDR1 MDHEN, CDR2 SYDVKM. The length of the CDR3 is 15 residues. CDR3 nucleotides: TGTGCCAGCAGGTCCCTAGCGGGAGAGACCTACGAGCAGTACTTC. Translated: CASRSLAGETYEQYF.

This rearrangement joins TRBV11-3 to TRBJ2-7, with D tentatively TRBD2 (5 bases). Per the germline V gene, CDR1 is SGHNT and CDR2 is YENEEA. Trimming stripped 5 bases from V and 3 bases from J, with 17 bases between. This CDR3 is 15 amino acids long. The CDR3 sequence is CASSPQASLNYEQYF. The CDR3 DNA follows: TGTGCCAGCAGCCCGCAGGCTAGCTTAAACTACGAGCAGTACTTC. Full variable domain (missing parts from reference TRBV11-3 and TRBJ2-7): EAGVVQSPRYKIIEKKQPVAFWCNPISGHNTLYWYLQNLGQGPELLIRYENEEAVDDSQLPKDRFSAERLKGVDSTLKIQPAELGDSAVYLCASSPQASLNYEQYFGPGTRLTVT.

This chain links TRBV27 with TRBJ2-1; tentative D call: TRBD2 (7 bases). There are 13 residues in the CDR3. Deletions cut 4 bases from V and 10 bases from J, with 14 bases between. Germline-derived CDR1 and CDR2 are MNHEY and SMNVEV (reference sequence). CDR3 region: CASSSKQGLEQFF. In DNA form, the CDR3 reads TGTGCCAGCAGTTCTAAACAGGGACTAGAGCAGTTCTTC.

The CDR3 loop is CAWKRGPSSYEQYF. CDR3 nucleotides: TGTGCCTGGAAAAGGGGGCCCAGTAGCTACGAGCAGTACTTC. This sequence joins TRBV30 and TRBJ2-7; 7 bases fit TRBD1. Germline V CDR1 and CDR2: GTSNPN, SVGIG (reference sequence). The CDR3 runs to 14 residues. With V trimmed by 4 bases and J by 3 bases, 9 bases remained unmatched.

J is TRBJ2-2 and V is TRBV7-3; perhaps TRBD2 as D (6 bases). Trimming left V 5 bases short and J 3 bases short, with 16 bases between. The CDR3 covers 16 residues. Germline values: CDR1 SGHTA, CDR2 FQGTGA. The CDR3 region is CASSVTAPGDTGELFF. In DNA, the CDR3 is TGTGCCAGCAGCGTGACAGCACCGGGGGACACCGGGGAGCTGTTTTTT. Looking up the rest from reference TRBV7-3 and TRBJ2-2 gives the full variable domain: GAGVSQTPSNKVTEKGKYVELRCDPISGHTALYWYRQSLGQGPEFLIYFQGTGAADDSGLPNDRFFAVRPEGSVSTLKIQRTERGDSAVYLCASSVTAPGDTGELFFGEGSRLTVL.

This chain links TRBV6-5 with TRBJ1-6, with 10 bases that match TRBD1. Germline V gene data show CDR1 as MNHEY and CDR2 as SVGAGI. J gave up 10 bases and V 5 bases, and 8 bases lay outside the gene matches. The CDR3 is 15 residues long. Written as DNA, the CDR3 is TGTGCCAGCAGTCCGACCGGGACAGGGGAATCACCCCTCCACTTT. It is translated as CASSPTGTGESPLHF.

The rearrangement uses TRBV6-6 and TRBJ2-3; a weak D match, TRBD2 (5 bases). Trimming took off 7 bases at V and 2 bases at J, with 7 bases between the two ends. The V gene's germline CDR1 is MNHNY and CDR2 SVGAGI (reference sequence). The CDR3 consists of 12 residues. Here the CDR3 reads CASKADTDTQYF. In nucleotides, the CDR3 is TGTGCCAGCAAAGCGGACACAGATACGCAGTATTTT.

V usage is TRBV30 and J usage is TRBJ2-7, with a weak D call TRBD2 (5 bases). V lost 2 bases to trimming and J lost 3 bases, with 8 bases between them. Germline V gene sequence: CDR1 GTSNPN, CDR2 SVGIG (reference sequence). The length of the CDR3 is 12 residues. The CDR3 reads CAWSRRSYEQYF. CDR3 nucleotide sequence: TGTGCCTGGAGTAGGAGGAGCTACGAGCAGTACTTC.

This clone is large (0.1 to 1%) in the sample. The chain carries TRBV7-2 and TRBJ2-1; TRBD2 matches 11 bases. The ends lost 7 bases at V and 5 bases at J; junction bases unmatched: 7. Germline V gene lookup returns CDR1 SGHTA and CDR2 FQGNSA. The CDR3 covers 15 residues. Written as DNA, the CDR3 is TGTGCCAGCACCATCCAGACTAGCGGGAACAATGAGCAGTTCTTC. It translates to CASTIQTSGNNEQFF.

The CDR3 DNA reads TGCAGCGCCTTGACAGGGTATAGCAATCAGCCCCAGCATTTT. Protein: CSALTGYSNQPQHF. The V and J genes are TRBV29-1 and TRBJ1-5, with TRBD1 matching over 7 bases. Germline CDR1 is SQVTM and CDR2 is ANQGSEA. The CDR3 loop spans 14 amino acids. J lost 0 bases, V lost 7 bases, and 6 bases had no gene match. The full variable domain, completed using reference TRBV29-1 and TRBJ1-5, is SAVISQKPSRDICQRGTSLTIQCQVDSQVTMMFWYRQQPGQSLTLIATANQGSEATYESGFVIDKFPISRPNLTFSTLTVSNMSPEDSSIYLCSALTGYSNQPQHFGDGTRLSIL.

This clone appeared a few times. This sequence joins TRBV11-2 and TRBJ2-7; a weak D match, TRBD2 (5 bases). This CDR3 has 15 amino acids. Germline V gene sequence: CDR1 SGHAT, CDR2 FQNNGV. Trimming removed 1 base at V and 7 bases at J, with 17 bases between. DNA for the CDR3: TGTGCCAGCAGCTTAGTAAGCGGAGGTTCGTGGGAGCAGTACTTC. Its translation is CASSLVSGGSWEQYF.

CDR3 amino acids: CASMDSQANEKLFF. CDR3 DNA sequence: TGTGCCAGTATGGACAGCCAAGCAAATGAAAAACTGTTTTTT. The rearrangement joins TRBV19 to TRBJ1-4, with D possibly matching TRBD1 (6 bases). Germline CDR1 LNHDA, CDR2 SQIVND (reference sequence). The CDR3 extends over 14 amino acids. V lost 7 bases and J 5 bases, leaving 14 bases between the germline ends.

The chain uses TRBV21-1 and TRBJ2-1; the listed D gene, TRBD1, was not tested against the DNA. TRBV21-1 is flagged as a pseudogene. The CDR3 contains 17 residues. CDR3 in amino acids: CASSKAPDREPSNEQFF. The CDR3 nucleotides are TGTGCCAGCAGCAAAGCGCCCGACAGGGAACCATCCAATGAGCAGTTCTTC.

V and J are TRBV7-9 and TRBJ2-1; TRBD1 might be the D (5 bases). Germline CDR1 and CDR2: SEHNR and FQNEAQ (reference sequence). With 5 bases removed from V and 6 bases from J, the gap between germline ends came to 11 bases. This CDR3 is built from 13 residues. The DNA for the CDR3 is TGTGCCAGCAGCAAGCAGGGCTCCAATGAGCAGTTCTTC. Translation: CASSKQGSNEQFF.